Each of the 3 T cell receptor beta chains below was sequenced from the same sample in a study of metastatic and nonmetastatic thyroid tumors. Each patient came to thyroid surgery without any prior treatment (of any kind). TCRdb re-processed the PCR reads through MiXCR. The sample lists roughly 20,000 clones, 25% to 30% seen once, with less than 15% in the top ten. The source material was tumor tissue. These receptors all come from a female donor with papillary thyroid cancer or a benign thyroid nodule (not recorded which). Some clones in this sample may be carry-over from other donors' samples.

This clone turned up a few times. This sequence joins TRBV6-1 and TRBJ2-7, with 7 bases identical to TRBD2. The ends lost 5 bases at V and 6 bases at J; junction bases unmatched: 13. The germline CDR1 and CDR2 sequences are MNHNS and SASEGT. The CDR3 is 15 residues long. The CDR3 sequence: CASSLQAGTGLEQYF. The CDR3 nucleotides read TGTGCCAGCAGTTTACAAGCGGGAACGGGGCTCGAGCAGTACTTC.

The CDR3 coding sequence is TGTGCCAGTAGTGTCGGCCGGTCGATTATTGGCTACACCTTC. Translating gives CASSVGRSIIGYTF. V is TRBV19 and J is TRBJ1-2; no firm D call. Germline V lookup: CDR1 LNHDA, CDR2 SQIVND (reference sequence). Trimming removed 5 bases at V and 7 bases at J, with 17 bases between. The CDR3 runs 14 residues.

This clone was observed many times. The J gene is TRBJ2-1, the V gene TRBV12-5; D unresolved. Germline lookup yields CDR1 LGHNT and CDR2 FRNRAP. The CDR3 extends over 12 amino acids. Deletions cut 5 bases from V and 16 bases from J, with 18 bases between. Here the CDR3 reads CASGPPRLAHFF. The CDR3 DNA sequence: TGTGCTAGTGGTCCACCGAGACTTGCGCACTTCTTC.